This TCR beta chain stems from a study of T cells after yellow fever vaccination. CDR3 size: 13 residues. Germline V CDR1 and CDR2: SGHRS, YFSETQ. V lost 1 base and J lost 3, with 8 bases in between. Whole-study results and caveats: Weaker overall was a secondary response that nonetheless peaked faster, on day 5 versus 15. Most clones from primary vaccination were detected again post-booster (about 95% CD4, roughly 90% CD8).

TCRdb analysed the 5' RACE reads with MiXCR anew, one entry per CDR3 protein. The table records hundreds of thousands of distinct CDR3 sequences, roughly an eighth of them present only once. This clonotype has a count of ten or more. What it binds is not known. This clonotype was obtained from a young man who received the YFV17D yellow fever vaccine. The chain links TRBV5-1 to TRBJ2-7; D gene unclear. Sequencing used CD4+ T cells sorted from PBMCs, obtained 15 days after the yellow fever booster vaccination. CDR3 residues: CASSLSPFYEQYF. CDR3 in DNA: TGCGCCAGCAGCTTGTCCCCGTTCTACGAGCAGTACTTC.